This T cell receptor beta chain was documented in a study of T cells after yellow fever vaccination. The V gene lost 5 bases and the J gene lost 5 bases, with 15 bases spanning the gap. This CDR3 region has 14 residues. This clonotype was picked up many times. Its target is not known. Template switching by 5'RACE produced TCR cDNA, adding a universal primer site and UMIs. TCRdb ran MiXCR on the 5' RACE reads and lists one entry per CDR3 protein. The sample has approximately 300,000 distinct CDR3 sequences; around 11% are singletons. Study outcomes and limitations: Reappearing after the booster were most of the clones from primary vaccination (roughly 95% CD4, approximately 86% CD8).

The input for sequencing was CD4+ T cells sorted from PBMCs, taken 45 days after the yellow fever booster vaccination. This sequence joins TRBV12-3 or TRBV12-4 and TRBJ2-5; D gene unclear. The sequence came from a man aged 18 to 30 who received the YFV17D yellow fever vaccine. Here the CDR3 reads CASSPPSIRETQYF. CDR3 DNA: TGTGCCAGCAGTCCACCGTCGATCCGGGAGACCCAGTACTTC.